The following is a TCR beta chain sequence with its context. The data stem from a study of blood T cell repertoires in COVID-19. The overall study: Acute and convalescent COVID-19 samples came from the United States, Italy and Spain.

CDR3 size: 12 residues. V was shortened by 2 bases and J by 7 bases, with 6 bases between the two germline ends. Germline V lookup: CDR1 LNHDA, CDR2 SQIVND (reference sequence). In the original workflow: Quantification of nucleated cells was approximated via reference gene primer amplification. Sequencing used immunoSEQ multiplex PCR; TCRdb keeps in-frame clones, though not all of them. V, J and clone size are taken as reported in that table, and D and trimming were inferred from the DNA itself. The top ten hold just over 7% of the sample, which has approximately 320,000 clones, approximately 85% seen once.

This receptor was identified in a human donor in a cohort sampled during active COVID-19. The chain carries TRBV19 and TRBJ1-5, with no clear D. Sequenced: peripheral blood. The CDR3 spells CASSILLQPQHF. The CDR3 DNA reads as TGTGCCAGTAGTATACTCCTCCAGCCCCAGCATTTT.